The table lists the clone carrying this T cell receptor beta chain with many counts. Its specificity is not known. This entry comes from a study of T cells after posttransplantation cyclophosphamide. The germline V gene encodes CDR1 SNHLY and CDR2 FYNNEI. V was cut by 6 bases and J by 2 bases, with 4 bases left in between. This CDR3 spans 11 amino acids. Produced via immunoSEQ multiplex PCR; TCRdb's table is partial and in-frame only. The sample holds approximately 39,000 clones, and no clone turns up only once. General observations from the study: Blood and skin or GI T cell repertoires showed limited TRB overlap. Donor CD8+ memory clones often dominated recipient blood repertoires at later times.

This receptor was identified in a girl aged 10-17 years in good health, CMV-negative, and a related stem cell transplant donor. The chain employs TRBV2 and TRBJ2-5, with D uncertain. Sequencing was done on a sample of PBMCs. The CDR3 region has the DNA TGTGCCAGCAGCGTACAAGAGACCCAGTACTTC. Protein: CASSVQETQYF.